The next 15 T cell receptor beta chains were all read from a single sample in a study of human T cells and chemical hapten exposure. TCRdb reanalysed the RACE reads using MiXCR and keeps one entry per CDR3 protein. The sample yields about 40,000 distinct CDR3 sequences, roughly a tenth seen once. Time point here: pre-sensitization, week 0. Regarding treatment: therapeutic diphenylcyclopropenone sensitization with weekly scalp DPC. The source material was whole blood, sampled in connection with sensitization to the hapten diphenylcyclopropenone (DPC). These receptors were collected from a man aged 25 to 45 with alopecia areata. Some clones in this sample may be carry-over from other donors' samples.

This clonotype was detected a few times. The chain employs TRBV4-2 and TRBJ2-1; 12 bases are a match to TRBD2. Germline values: CDR1 LGHNA, CDR2 YNFKEQ. The CDR3 totals 16 residues. After removal of 0 bases from V and 6 bases from J, the junction contained 3 bases not matched to a gene. The CDR3 nucleotides read TGTGCCAGCAGCCAAGACGGGACTAGCGGGTTCAATGAGCAGTTCTTC. This translates into CASSQDGTSGFNEQFF.

The sample holds a few counts of this clonotype. The J gene is TRBJ2-4, the V gene TRBV11-2; 7 nucleotides align to TRBD1. Germline trimming cut 5 bases from V and 4 bases from J; bases unmatched to any gene: 14. From germline, CDR1 is SGHAT and CDR2 FQNNGV. The CDR3 spans 17 residues. Here the CDR3 DNA reads TGTGCCAGCAGCGGGGGACAGTCGGTCCTCGGGAAAAACATTCAGTACTTC. Its protein is CASSGGQSVLGKNIQYF. The full variable domain, in which reference TRBV11-2 and TRBJ2-4 provide the parts outside the CDR3, is EAGVAQSPRYKIIEKRQSVAFWCNPISGHATLYWYQQILGQGPKLLIQFQNNGVVDDSQLPKDRFSAERLKGVDSTLKIQPAKLEDSAVYLCASSGGQSVLGKNIQYFGAGTRLSVL.

CDR3 in amino acids: CSAVATEAWQFF. The CDR3, as DNA: TGCAGTGCTGTAGCGACCGAGGCTTGGCAGTTCTTC. The V call is TRBV20-1, the J call TRBJ2-1; a possible D gene is TRBD2 (5 bases). V was trimmed by 5 bases and J by 12 bases, leaving 17 bases between them. This CDR3 has 12 amino acids. Germline CDR1 reads DFQATT; CDR2 reads SNEGSKA (reference sequence).

Regarding this clonotype: Germline and junction disagree at one end, which may indicate a read error. This chain joins TRBV5-4 and TRBJ2-1; 12 nucleotides line up with TRBD2. The CDR3 runs 17 residues. CDR1 and CDR2 from the germline V gene are SGHNT and YYREEE (reference sequence). This CDR3 reads CAGSSPSGRAVVHEQFF. The CDR3 DNA follows: TGTGCCGGCAGCTCGCCTAGCGGGAGGGCCGTGGTCCATGAGCAGTTCTTC.

This clonotype was counted only a few times. The chain couples TRBV29-1 to TRBJ2-2, with D possibly matching TRBD1 (5 bases). Germline V CDR1 and CDR2: SQVTM, ANQGSEA. The V end lost 1 base, the J end lost 5 bases, and 8 bases lay between the germline ends. CDR3 length: 13 residues. The CDR3 reads CSVEGTQTGELFF. In nucleotides, the CDR3 is TGCAGCGTTGAAGGGACACAGACCGGGGAGCTGTTTTTT.

A few counts support this clonotype. The chain carries TRBV18 and TRBJ2-3; D remains ambiguous. Germline V gene lookup returns CDR1 KGHSH and CDR2 LQKENI. Trimming pared 5 bases from V and 2 bases from J, leaving 5 bases between. The CDR3 totals 12 residues. The CDR3 region has the DNA TGTGCCAGCTCAGCCAACACAGATACGCAGTATTTT. Translated: CASSANTDTQYF.

This clonotype was detected a few times. The V and J genes are TRBV3-1 and TRBJ1-1; D uncertain. Germline V gene lookup returns CDR1 LGHDT and CDR2 YNNKEL (reference sequence). Trimming removed 1 base from V and 8 bases from J, with 8 bases in between. This CDR3 is 12 amino acids long. The CDR3 sequence: CASSQVEREAFF. The CDR3 bases are TGTGCCAGCAGCCAAGTGGAGAGAGAAGCTTTCTTT.

V usage is TRBV7-2 and J usage is TRBJ1-4, with 7 positions matching TRBD1. Germline trimming cut 5 bases from V and 8 bases from J; bases unmatched to any gene: 8. This CDR3 is built from 14 residues. Germline assignment: CDR1 SGHTA and CDR2 FQGNSA. The CDR3 protein is CASSLGQREEKLFF. The CDR3 DNA follows: TGTGCCAGCAGCCTGGGACAGCGGGAGGAAAAACTGTTTTTT.

In DNA form, the CDR3 reads TGCAGCGTTGCTGAAGGGGGACAGGGGGTAGATTCACCCCTCCACTTT. Translated: CSVAEGGQGVDSPLHF. The chain employs TRBV29-1 and TRBJ1-6; 11 bases agree with TRBD1. The V gene's germline CDR1 is SQVTM and CDR2 ANQGSEA. J lost 8 bases, V lost 4 bases, and 10 bases had no gene match. This CDR3 comprises 16 residues.

J is TRBJ1-2 and V is TRBV19; no firm D call. Trimming shortened V by 3 bases and J by 2 bases, and 4 bases separated the two germline ends. Looked up from germline, CDR1 is LNHDA and CDR2 is SQIVND (reference sequence). CDR3 size: 12 residues. The CDR3 DNA sequence: TGTGCCAGTAGTATTGAGAACTATGGCTACACCTTC. Amino acids: CASSIENYGYTF.

A few counts support this clonotype. This rearrangement joins TRBV6-2 or TRBV6-3 to TRBJ2-1; D remains unclear. This CDR3 region has 15 residues. With 2 bases removed from V and 7 bases from J, the gap between germline ends came to 15 bases. The germline V gene encodes CDR1 MNHEY and CDR2 SVGEGT. The CDR3 DNA reads TGTGCCAGCAGTTACGGAGCTATATCTGGTAATGAGCAGTTCTTC. It encodes CASSYGAISGNEQFF.

At least ten counts were recorded for this clonotype. The chain links TRBV27 to TRBJ2-4; tentatively, D is TRBD1 (6 bases). The CDR3 is made up of 12 amino acids. Germline lookup yields CDR1 MNHEY and CDR2 SMNVEV (reference sequence). V lost 4 bases and J 6 bases, leaving 7 bases between the germline ends. As DNA, the CDR3 is TGTGCCAGCAGTTCACAGGGAAACATTCAGTACTTC. Its translation: CASSSQGNIQYF.

In its sample, this clonotype was seen a few times. The chain has TRBV18 and TRBJ2-5; unclear D gene. The CDR3 extends over 13 amino acids. V gave up 4 bases and J gave up 2 bases, with 8 bases separating them. Germline V gene sequence: CDR1 KGHSH, CDR2 LQKENI. CDR3 amino acids: CASSLEPQETQYF. The CDR3 nucleotides are TGTGCCAGCTCACTCGAACCACAAGAGACCCAGTACTTC. The variable domain in full, completed from reference TRBV18 and TRBJ2-5, reads NAGVMQNPRHLVRRRGQEARLRCSPMKGHSHVYWYRQLPEEGLKFMVYLQKENIIDESGMPKERFSAEFPKEGPSILRIQQVVRGDSAAYFCASSLEPQETQYFGPGTRLLVL.

This clonotype occurred many times. This chain links TRBV11-3 with TRBJ2-5, with TRBD2 matching over 10 bases. The CDR3 has 14 amino acids. The V gene's germline CDR1 is SGHNT and CDR2 YENEEA. Germline trimming cut 0 bases from V and 6 bases from J; bases unmatched to any gene: 1. The CDR3 is CASSLEAGGKTQYF. CDR3 coding DNA: TGTGCCAGCAGCTTAGAAGCGGGAGGGAAGACCCAGTACTTC.

This clonotype has more than one count but fewer than ten. The chain is built from TRBV10-1 and TRBJ1-1; D ambiguous. The length of the CDR3 is 8 residues. Germline V gene lookup returns CDR1 WNHNN and CDR2 SYGVQD (reference sequence). V was clipped by 7 bases and J by 7 bases, with 1 base between them. The CDR3, as DNA: TGCGCCAGCATTGAAGCTTTCTTT. Translation gives CASIEAFF.